This T cell receptor (beta chain) was sequenced during a study of memory CD8 T cells in hepatitis C reinfection. Study-wide background: Chronic HCV followed reinfection in a couple of donors who cleared primary infection.

The method was immunoSEQ multiplex PCR; TCRdb's version includes in-frame clones alone and lacks a portion of them. Of some 46,000 clones in the sample, roughly nine tenths were seen once. Sample time point: late/post reinfection, 12 to 24 weeks after detection. Sorted cells were sequenced directly ex vivo without any in vitro expansion. Total naive CD8 T cells were sorted as viable CD3+ CD8+ CD45RO- cells from two donors. This clonotype originated in a young man with hepatitis C virus infection. The sequenced sample consisted of naive CD8+ T cells sorted from blood.

CDR3 bases: TGTGCCAGCAGTTTATCGTCCGGGAGGGCCTTCGATGAGCAGTTCTTC. Translating it yields CASSLSSGRAFDEQFF. The V call is TRBV27, the J call TRBJ2-1, with 8 bases aligning to TRBD2. The trim removed 0 bases at V and 8 bases at J, leaving 9 bases unmatched. This CDR3 is built from 16 residues. Germline V gene lookup returns CDR1 MNHEY and CDR2 SMNVEV (reference sequence).